These 19 T cell receptor beta chains originate from one sample sequenced in a study of shared clonotypes between healthy human individuals. TCRdb keeps only in-frame clones here, not all; method: immunoSEQ multiplex PCR. The data show over a million clones, about 96% seen once. Sequenced: naive CD4+ T cells sorted from blood. Sample subset: CD45RA+ positively selected. These receptors were collected from a man aged 30 to 39 in good health.

The CDR3 sequence is CAISDSQDQPQHF. DNA for the CDR3: TGTGCCATCAGTGACTCGCAGGATCAGCCCCAGCATTTT. This chain links TRBV10-3 with TRBJ1-5; no definite D call. CDR3 length equals 13 residues. Germline CDR1 reads ENHRY; CDR2 reads SYGVKD. V lost 3 bases and J lost 5, with 8 bases in between.

The J gene is TRBJ1-2, the V gene TRBV29-1, with 8 nucleotides matching TRBD1. Germline V gives CDR1 SQVTM, CDR2 ANQGSEA. V was clipped by 6 bases and J by 2 bases; unmatched bases: 11. The CDR3 covers 15 residues. The CDR3 is CSVGGGQDENYGYTF. In DNA form, the CDR3 reads TGCAGCGTAGGGGGGGGACAGGACGAAAACTATGGCTACACCTTC. Drawing the rest from reference TRBV29-1 and TRBJ1-2, the complete variable domain is SAVISQKPSRDICQRGTSLTIQCQVDSQVTMMFWYRQQPGQSLTLIATANQGSEATYESGFVIDKFPISRPNLTFSTLTVSNMSPEDSSIYLCSVGGGQDENYGYTFGSGTRLTVV.

The J gene is TRBJ2-1, the V gene TRBV6-1, with a tentative D call TRBD2 (6 bases). V lost 5 bases, J lost 7 bases, and 15 bases lay in between. This CDR3 contains 14 residues. The germline gives CDR1 MNHNS, CDR2 SASEGT. This CDR3 reads CASSLLALGNEQFF. CDR3 bases: TGTGCCAGCAGTTTACTAGCATTAGGTAATGAGCAGTTCTTC.

The DNA of the CDR3 is TGTGCCTGGAGAAGGGGGACCGGGGAGCTGTTTTTT. It encodes CAWRRGTGELFF. The chain couples TRBV30 to TRBJ2-2; weak D call: TRBD1 (6 bases). The V end was cut by 3 bases, the J end by 5 bases, with 7 bases between. The CDR3 runs 12 residues. From germline, CDR1 is GTSNPN and CDR2 SVGIG (reference sequence).

Turning to this clone: Other DNA sequences of this sample code for an identical CDR3. The chain is built from TRBV9 and TRBJ2-1; 7 bases are a match to TRBD2. The germline gives CDR1 SGDLS, CDR2 YYNGEE. V lost 0 bases, J lost 4 bases, and 4 bases stayed unmatched. The CDR3 is 15 residues long. CDR3 sequence: CASSVVSSGYNEQFF. The CDR3 DNA follows: TGTGCCAGCAGCGTAGTGTCTAGCGGATACAATGAGCAGTTCTTC. Full variable domain (missing parts from reference TRBV9 and TRBJ2-1): DSGVTQTPKHLITATGQRVTLRCSPRSGDLSVYWYQQSLDQGLQFLIQYYNGEERAKGNILERFSAQQFPDLHSELNLSSLELGDSALYFCASSVVSSGYNEQFFGPGTRLTVL.

The rearrangement uses TRBV28 and TRBJ2-7; no clear D. Trimming stripped 6 bases from V and 3 bases from J, with 9 bases between. This CDR3 is built from 12 residues. Germline CDR1 and CDR2: MDHEN and SYDVKM. CDR3 in amino acids: CASSNLFYEQYF. The CDR3 region has the DNA TGTGCCAGCAGCAACCTCTTCTACGAGCAGTACTTC.

The CDR3, as DNA: TGTGCCAGCTCACGAGGCTCAGGGTTAAATGAAAAACTGTTTTTT. Translated: CASSRGSGLNEKLFF. The chain couples TRBV18 to TRBJ1-4; maybe TRBD1 (5 bases). The CDR3 is 15 amino acids. Looked up from germline, CDR1 is KGHSH and CDR2 is LQKENI. Trimming removed 4 bases at V and 5 bases at J, with 14 bases between.

This clone has only one observation. V gene TRBV5-1 combines with J gene TRBJ2-3, with D perhaps matching TRBD2 (6 bases). CDR1 and CDR2 (germline): SGHRS, YFSETQ. The V and J ends lost 0 bases and 0 bases respectively, with 17 bases between them. This CDR3 is built from 18 residues. The CDR3 sequence: CASSLALGGILSTDTQYF. The CDR3, as DNA: TGCGCCAGCAGCTTGGCTCTTGGCGGGATCCTTAGCACAGATACGCAGTATTTT.

The rearrangement joins TRBV7-2 to TRBJ2-1, with TRBD2 identical over 7 bases. The CDR3 contains 12 residues. CDR1 SGHTA and CDR2 FQGNSA come from the germline V gene. The V gene end was trimmed by 5 bases and the J gene end by 12 bases; junction bases not matched to a gene: 7. The CDR3 DNA sequence: TGTGCCAGCAGCGAGGCGGGGGTTGGGCAGTTCTTC. The encoded protein is CASSEAGVGQFF.

For this clone: The identical CDR3 is also encoded by other nucleotide sequences in the sample. The chain joins TRBV11-3 to TRBJ2-5, with 7 nucleotides matching TRBD2. The germline gives CDR1 SGHNT, CDR2 YENEEA. This CDR3 has 15 residues. The trim removed 3 bases at V and 1 base at J, leaving 5 bases unmatched. The CDR3 protein is CASSLGGTAQETQYF. In DNA, the CDR3 is TGTGCCAGCAGCTTGGGGGGGACCGCCCAAGAGACCCAGTACTTC. Supplemented by reference TRBV11-3 and TRBJ2-5, the full variable domain reads EAGVVQSPRYKIIEKKQPVAFWCNPISGHNTLYWYLQNLGQGPELLIRYENEEAVDDSQLPKDRFSAERLKGVDSTLKIQPAELGDSAVYLCASSLGGTAQETQYFGPGTRLLVL.

The V gene is TRBV7-9, the J gene TRBJ2-3, with unresolved D. With 4 bases removed from V and 0 bases from J, the gap between germline ends came to 5 bases. The CDR3 has 13 amino acids. Germline loops: CDR1 SEHNR, CDR2 FQNEAQ (reference sequence). The CDR3 coding sequence is TGTGCCAGCAGCTCCCACAGCACAGATACGCAGTATTTT. It translates to CASSSHSTDTQYF.

This clone was seen once. The chain recombines TRBV28 with TRBJ2-1, with 10 nucleotides matching TRBD2. Germline values: CDR1 MDHEN, CDR2 SYDVKM. The length of the CDR3 is 14 residues. Losses at the gene ends were 5 bases for V and 8 bases for J; bases not matched to a gene: 6. The CDR3 bases are TGTGCCAGCAGTCCCGGGACTAGCGTAGATGAGCAGTTCTTC. As protein: CASSPGTSVDEQFF.

This chain uses TRBV4-1 with TRBJ2-1; 12 nucleotides agree with TRBD2. V lost 4 bases to trimming and J lost 0 bases; unmatched junction nucleotides: 10. Germline lookup yields CDR1 MGHRA and CDR2 YSYEKL. This CDR3 has 19 residues. DNA for the CDR3: TGCGCCAGCAGCCTCCGACTAGCGGGAGTTACTAGCTCCTACAATGAGCAGTTCTTC. This encodes CASSLRLAGVTSSYNEQFF.

This chain connects TRBV9 to TRBJ1-2; the D gene is possibly TRBD1 (5 bases). The CDR3 runs to 13 residues. V dropped 0 bases and J dropped 8 bases, with 11 bases sitting between them. Germline lookup yields CDR1 SGDLS and CDR2 YYNGEE. The DNA for the CDR3 is TGTGCCAGCAGCGTAGGATTGCAGGGCGGCTACACCTTC. Translated, it gives CASSVGLQGGYTF.

This chain connects TRBV7-9 to TRBJ2-7; 13 positions agree with TRBD2. J lost 6 bases, V lost 5 bases, and 7 bases had no gene match. This CDR3 region has 15 residues. Germline V lookup: CDR1 SEHNR, CDR2 FQNEAQ (reference sequence). The CDR3 DNA reads as TGTGCCAGCAGCCGCGGACTAGCGGGAGTTAGCGAGCAGTACTTC. Translation gives CASSRGLAGVSEQYF.

This clone was observed once. The V and J genes are TRBV9 and TRBJ1-3; D is unresolved. Germline CDR1 reads SGDLS; CDR2 reads YYNGEE. This CDR3 has 14 amino acids. The V gene lost 4 bases and the J gene lost 0 bases, with 8 bases spanning the gap. CDR3 nucleotide sequence: TGTGCCAGCAGCCCGGAGGCCTCTGGAAACACCATATATTTT. Protein sequence: CASSPEASGNTIYF.

The chain carries TRBV5-1 and TRBJ2-1; D gene uncertain. The germline V gene has CDR1 SGHRS and CDR2 YFSETQ. V shed 7 bases and J shed 0 bases, with 8 bases lying between them. There are 13 residues in the CDR3. The chain's CDR3 is CASHESSYNEQFF. The DNA of the CDR3 is TGCGCCAGCCATGAGAGCTCCTACAATGAGCAGTTCTTC.

The chain is built from TRBV2 and TRBJ2-2; 11 nucleotides align to TRBD2. Trimming at V came to 6 bases and at J to 7 bases, leaving 7 bases not matched to a gene. CDR1 is SNHLY, CDR2 FYNNEI, per germline. The CDR3 loop spans 15 amino acids. The CDR3 nucleotides read TGTGCCAGCAGCATCGGACTAGCGGGTTACGGGGAGCTGTTTTTT. This translates into CASSIGLAGYGELFF.

The chain recombines TRBV15 with TRBJ2-3, with 7 bases aligning to TRBD2. The CDR3 contains 14 residues. The germline gives CDR1 LNHNV, CDR2 YYDKDF (reference sequence). V lost 1 base, J lost 10 bases, and 8 bases stayed unmatched. CDR3 protein: CATSRVVSRGAQYF. The DNA for the CDR3 is TGTGCCACCAGCAGAGTAGTCTCCCGGGGGGCGCAGTATTTT.